This is a list of T cell receptor beta chains from one sample in a study of blood T cell repertoires in COVID-19. Assay: immunoSEQ multiplex PCR; the TCRdb copy retains only in-frame clones and omits some. This repertoire shows fewer than 200,000 clones, around 89% found once; its top ten account for approximately 2.1%. Source material: peripheral blood. The receptors were gathered from a man aged 45-65 years who had recovered from COVID-19. Both conserved end residues are part of each CDR3. Fields, in order: clone size, D gene, V gene, J gene, CDR3 protein, CDR3 DNA. The D gene is left open where the match is weak. Part of the rows lack a size; the others show once, few, many or a class for expanded clones.

size: once; D: .; V: TRBV27; J: TRBJ2-7; CDR3: CASSYAPASPGYEQYF; DNA: TGTGCCAGCAGTTACGCACCAGCGTCCCCCGGATACGAGCAGTACTTC
size: .; D: .; V: TRBV5-6; J: TRBJ2-7; CDR3: CASSLTSSYEQYF; DNA: TGTGCCAGCAGTTTGACCTCCAGCTACGAGCAGTACTTC
size: few; D: .; V: TRBV6-6; J: TRBJ1-2; CDR3: CASSYPGVDYGYTF; DNA: TGTGCCAGCAGTTACCCAGGGGTGGACTATGGCTACACCTTC
size: .; D: .; V: TRBV2; J: TRBJ1-6; CDR3: CASRRDRGLGSPLHF; DNA: TGTGCCAGCAGGCGGGACCGAGGATTAGGATCACCCCTCCACTTT
size: .; D: .; V: TRBV6-5; J: TRBJ1-2; CDR3: CASSYDNNYGYTF; DNA: TGTGCCAGCAGTTACGACAATAACTATGGCTACACCTTC
size: .; D: .; V: TRBV6-6; J: TRBJ1-4; CDR3: CASSRSSTNEKLFF; DNA: TGTGCCAGCAGTCGGAGTTCAACTAATGAAAAACTGTTTTTT
size: .; D: TRBD2; V: TRBV27; J: TRBJ2-2; CDR3: CASSTLLAGKGGELFF; DNA: TGTGCCAGCAGTACCCTACTAGCGGGAAAGGGCGGGGAGCTGTTTTTT
size: .; D: TRBD2; V: TRBV6-2/TRBV6-3; J: TRBJ2-3; CDR3: CASSYSGGVADTQYF; DNA: TGTGCCAGCAGTTACTCCGGGGGGGTGGCAGATACGCAGTATTTT
size: .; D: .; V: TRBV18; J: TRBJ1-1; CDR3: CASSPTHGNTEAFF; DNA: TGTGCCAGCTCACCAACCCACGGGAACACTGAAGCTTTCTTT
size: .; D: .; V: TRBV14; J: TRBJ2-3; CDR3: CASSQGAAGPITDTQYF; DNA: TGTGCCAGCAGCCAAGGGGCAGCAGGGCCGATCACAGATACGCAGTATTTT
size: .; D: TRBD1; V: TRBV19; J: TRBJ2-3; CDR3: CATSRTGAGTDTQYF; DNA: TGTGCCACAAGCCGGACAGGGGCGGGAACAGATACGCAGTATTTT
size: .; D: .; V: TRBV15; J: TRBJ1-1; CDR3: CATSRTRDTDEAFF; DNA: TGTGCCACCAGCAGAACCCGGGACACCGATGAAGCTTTCTTT
size: .; D: .; V: TRBV5-1; J: TRBJ2-2; CDR3: CASSSGKANTGELFF; DNA: TGCGCCAGCAGCTCCGGGAAAGCGAACACCGGGGAGCTGTTTTTT
size: .; D: TRBD2; V: TRBV28; J: TRBJ2-3; CDR3: CASSGDSGGAEDTQYF; DNA: TGTGCCAGCAGTGGAGATAGCGGGGGGGCCGAAGATACGCAGTATTTT
size: .; D: TRBD1; V: TRBV19; J: TRBJ2-3; CDR3: CASSIETGGPTDTQYF; DNA: TGTGCCAGTAGTATAGAGACAGGGGGCCCCACAGATACGCAGTATTTT
size: .; D: TRBD1; V: TRBV2; J: TRBJ1-1; CDR3: CASSGSGQEGTEAFF; DNA: TGTGCCAGCAGTGGATCGGGACAGGAGGGCACTGAAGCTTTCTTT
size: .; D: TRBD1; V: TRBV7-2; J: TRBJ1-1; CDR3: CASSLATRGLSEAFF; DNA: TGTGCCAGCAGCTTAGCGACCAGGGGGCTCTCTGAAGCTTTCTTT
size: .; D: .; V: TRBV12-3/TRBV12-4; J: TRBJ1-2; CDR3: CASSFRDYGYTF; DNA: TGTGCCAGCAGTTTCCGCGACTATGGCTACACCTTC
size: .; D: TRBD1; V: TRBV5-5; J: TRBJ1-2; CDR3: CASSREGQTYGYTF; DNA: TGTGCCAGCAGCCGAGAGGGACAGACATATGGCTACACCTTC
size: .; D: TRBD1; V: TRBV4-3; J: TRBJ2-1; CDR3: CASSQDYRGYNEQFF; DNA: TGCGCCAGCAGCCAAGATTACAGGGGATACAATGAGCAGTTCTTC
size: .; D: .; V: TRBV7-2; J: TRBJ2-7; CDR3: CASSLVLLSYEQYF; DNA: TGTGCCAGCAGCTTAGTATTACTTTCCTACGAGCAGTACTTC
size: .; D: .; V: TRBV25-1; J: TRBJ2-2; CDR3: CASSEQGWTGELFF; DNA: TGTGCCAGCAGTGAACAGGGTTGGACCGGGGAGCTGTTTTTT
size: .; D: .; V: TRBV5-1; J: TRBJ2-3; CDR3: CASSWATGDPQYF; DNA: TGCGCCAGCAGCTGGGCAACAGGAGATCCGCAGTATTTT
size: .; D: .; V: TRBV7-9; J: TRBJ1-6; CDR3: CASSGSGGEPLHF; DNA: TGTGCCAGCAGCGGGAGTGGGGGGGAACCCCTCCACTTT
size: once; D: .; V: TRBV5-1; J: TRBJ2-5; CDR3: CASSLARELYQETQYF; DNA: TGCGCCAGCAGCTTGGCCCGAGAGCTGTACCAAGAGACCCAGTACTTC
size: .; D: .; V: TRBV7-2; J: TRBJ2-3; CDR3: CASTQRISTDTQYF; DNA: TGTGCCAGCACCCAGCGGATTAGCACAGATACGCAGTATTTT
size: .; D: .; V: TRBV9; J: TRBJ2-3; CDR3: CASSTYHRDTQYF; DNA: TGTGCCAGCAGCACGTACCACCGGGATACGCAGTATTTT
size: .; D: .; V: TRBV15; J: TRBJ1-1; CDR3: CATSRDRGQNTEAFF; DNA: TGTGCCACCAGCAGAGATAGGGGCCAGAACACTGAAGCTTTCTTT
size: .; D: .; V: TRBV4-2; J: TRBJ2-5; CDR3: CASSPGWEETQYF; DNA: TGTGCCAGCAGTCCAGGGTGGGAAGAGACCCAGTACTTC
size: .; D: TRBD1; V: TRBV4-1; J: TRBJ1-1; CDR3: CASSQDQGAGTEAFF; DNA: TGCGCCAGCAGCCAAGATCAGGGGGCCGGCACTGAAGCTTTCTTT
size: .; D: TRBD2; V: TRBV29-1; J: TRBJ2-7; CDR3: CSVEDQRDHSYEQYF; DNA: TGCAGCGTTGAAGATCAGCGGGACCACTCCTACGAGCAGTACTTC
size: .; D: .; V: TRBV6-6; J: TRBJ1-1; CDR3: CASSYSRGKNTEAFF; DNA: TGTGCCAGCAGTTACTCGCGGGGGAAGAACACTGAAGCTTTCTTT
size: .; D: TRBD1; V: TRBV28; J: TRBJ1-5; CDR3: CASSLWGTGIQPQHF; DNA: TGTGCCAGCAGTTTATGGGGGACAGGGATCCAGCCCCAGCATTTT
size: .; D: .; V: TRBV10-3; J: TRBJ1-2; CDR3: CAISDIRGGVGYGYTF; DNA: TGTGCCATCAGTGATATTAGGGGAGGTGTGGGCTATGGCTACACCTTC
size: once; D: TRBD1; V: TRBV28; J: TRBJ2-7; CDR3: CASSGRQGEGPYEQYF; DNA: TGTGCCAGCAGTGGGCGACAGGGTGAGGGCCCCTACGAGCAGTACTTC
size: many; D: .; V: TRBV27; J: TRBJ2-1; CDR3: CASSPAAGVDEQFF; DNA: TGTGCCAGCAGTCCCGCGGCAGGGGTGGATGAGCAGTTCTTC
size: .; D: TRBD1; V: TRBV18; J: TRBJ1-1; CDR3: CASSPGTGATNTEAFF; DNA: TGTGCCAGCTCACCGGGGACAGGGGCAACGAACACTGAAGCTTTCTTT